A single sample is the source of the 9 T cell receptor beta chains below, sequenced in a study of blood T cells in healthy people across ages. The authors ran a second PCR of roughly 7 to 11 cycles using a sample-barcoded 5' primer and a J-beta primer mix. TCRdb passed the 5' RACE reads through MiXCR, listing each CDR3 protein once. The sample holds hundreds of thousands of distinct CDR3 sequences, around 50% seen once. The material sequenced was blood. These receptors all come from a man aged 35 to 55 in good health.

The CDR3 region is CASSLVFGTGPSSNQPQHF. The CDR3, as DNA: TGTGCCAGCAGCTTAGTGTTCGGAACAGGACCAAGTAGCAATCAGCCCCAGCATTTT. The V call is TRBV11-2, the J call TRBJ1-5; D perhaps matches TRBD1 (5 bases). Trimming left V 1 base short and J 0 bases short, with 19 bases between. This CDR3 is built from 19 residues. Germline V lookup: CDR1 SGHAT, CDR2 FQNNGV.

A remark on this clonotype: The conserved final phenylalanine or tryptophan is absent from the CDR3, which likely points to a read error. V gene TRBV27 combines with J gene TRBJ2-1; TRBD1 might be the D (5 bases). The V and J ends lost 1 base and 3 bases respectively, with 16 bases between them. The length of the CDR3 is 17 residues. Germline V lookup: CDR1 MNHEY, CDR2 SMNVEV (reference sequence). The CDR3 is CASSLYETQGDYNEQFL. In DNA, the CDR3 is TGTGCCAGCAGTTTATACGAGACGCAAGGGGACTACAATGAGCAGTTCTTA.

This clonotype was observed a handful of times. The chain couples TRBV12-3 or TRBV12-4 to TRBJ1-4; no clear D. V shed 5 bases and J shed 7 bases, with 11 bases lying between them. The CDR3 loop spans 13 amino acids. The CDR3 region has the DNA TGTGCCAGCAGTCTTGGGGTCGGTGAAAAACTGTTTTTT. Its protein product is CASSLGVGEKLFF.

The rearrangement links TRBV20-1 to TRBJ1-5; D possibly corresponds to TRBD1 (5 bases). The CDR3 is made up of 14 amino acids. The germline V gene encodes CDR1 DFQATT and CDR2 SNEGSKA (reference sequence). Trimming removed 6 bases from V and 5 bases from J, with 17 bases in between. The CDR3 coding sequence is TGCAGTGCACGCCACCCCCAGGGTGATCAGCCCCAGCATTTT. Encoded protein: CSARHPQGDQPQHF.

This clonotype has only a few counts. The rearrangement uses TRBV9 and TRBJ2-1, with D maybe TRBD1 (5 bases). With 2 bases removed from V and 12 bases from J, the gap between germline ends came to 21 bases. The CDR3 length is 15 residues. Per the germline V gene, CDR1 is SGDLS and CDR2 is YYNGEE. In DNA form, the CDR3 reads TGTGCCAGCAGCGTCTCATCCCGTCAGGGTGACGGGCAGTTCTTC. It yields the protein CASSVSSRQGDGQFF.

In this sample, this clonotype turned up a few times. The genes are TRBV5-1 and TRBJ2-1, with 9 bases aligning to TRBD2. CDR1 and CDR2 from the germline V gene are SGHRS and YFSETQ. V was pared by 1 base and J by 3 bases, with 5 bases of the junction left unmatched. The CDR3 has 16 amino acids. The CDR3 sequence: CASSLNSGGLYNEQFF. Written as DNA, the CDR3 is TGCGCCAGCAGCTTGAATAGCGGGGGCCTCTACAATGAGCAGTTCTTC.

This chain connects TRBV28 to TRBJ2-1, with D possibly being TRBD1 (6 bases). Germline V gene data show CDR1 as MDHEN and CDR2 as SYDVKM. The CDR3 is 14 residues long. Trimming shortened V by 7 bases and J by 6 bases, and 16 bases separated the two germline ends. In nucleotides, the CDR3 is TGTGCCAGCATCTCACTGGACAGCCTCAATGAGCAGTTCTTC. This gives the protein CASISLDSLNEQFF.

V and J are TRBV28 and TRBJ2-7; TRBD1 matches 10 bases. The CDR3 is 15 amino acids. The V and J ends lost 6 bases and 3 bases, in that order; junction bases with no gene match: 8. CDR1 is MDHEN, CDR2 SYDVKM, per germline. CDR3 sequence (DNA): TGTGCCAGCAGCCTCGGACAGGGGGGCTTCTACGAGCAGTACTTC. It yields the protein CASSLGQGGFYEQYF.

As regards this clonotype: This may come from a read error, since a much larger clone is one base off. The chain recombines TRBV29-1 with TRBJ2-4; either TRBD1 or TRBD2 may supply D (5 bases each). The CDR3 is 12 amino acids. V was trimmed by 4 bases and J by 13 bases, leaving 17 bases between them. The germline gives CDR1 SQVTM, CDR2 ANQGSEA. This CDR3 reads CSVGDRNNEQYF. CDR3 nucleotide sequence: TGCAGCGTTGGGGACCGGAACAATGAGCAGTACTTC.